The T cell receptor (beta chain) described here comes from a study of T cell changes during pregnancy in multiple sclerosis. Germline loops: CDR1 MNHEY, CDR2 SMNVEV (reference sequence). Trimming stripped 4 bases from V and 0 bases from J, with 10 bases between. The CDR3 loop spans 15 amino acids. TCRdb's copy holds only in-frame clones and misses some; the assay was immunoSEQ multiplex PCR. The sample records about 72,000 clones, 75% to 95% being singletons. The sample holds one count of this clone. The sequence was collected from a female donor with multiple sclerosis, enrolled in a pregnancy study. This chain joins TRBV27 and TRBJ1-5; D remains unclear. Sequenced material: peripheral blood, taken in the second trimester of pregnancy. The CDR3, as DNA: TGTGCCAGCAGTTCAGCGGGCGTTAGCAATCAGCCCCAGCATTTT. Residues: CASSSAGVSNQPQHF.